The rows below give T cell receptor beta chains drawn from one sample of a study of blood T cell repertoires in COVID-19. Assay: immunoSEQ multiplex PCR; the TCRdb copy retains only in-frame clones and omits some. The table has approximately 180,000 clones, around 90% seen once; the top ten hold around 0.5%. Sequenced input: peripheral blood. These TCRs come from a man between 50 and 59 years old with acute or convalescent COVID-19. CDR3s include the opening cysteine and the closing phenylalanine or tryptophan. The D gene is left open where the match is weak. Clone size is given for some rows only: seen once, a few or many times, or a class if the clone is expanded.

J,size,V,D,DNA,CDR3
TRBJ2-5,NA,TRBV11-2,NA,TGTGCCAGCAGCTTAGATTGGGCTAGCCCCGTGGGGGAGACCCAGTACTTC,CASSLDWASPVGETQYF
TRBJ1-4,NA,TRBV19,NA,TGTGCCAGTAGAGCCCTGACAGTTGAAACAACTAATGAAAAACTGTTTTTT,CASRALTVETTNEKLFF
TRBJ1-5,NA,TRBV29-1,NA,TGCAGCGTTGAAGGTCAGGGCGGACAGCCCCAGCATTTT,CSVEGQGGQPQHF
TRBJ1-4,once,TRBV3-1/TRBV3-2,TRBD1,TGTGCCAGCAGCCAATTTCAGGGGGTTGATGAAAAACTGTTTTTT,CASSQFQGVDEKLFF
TRBJ1-1,NA,TRBV7-3,NA,TGTGCCAGCAGCTTAAGCCCGGGACTTATGAACACTGAAGCTTTCTTT,CASSLSPGLMNTEAFF
TRBJ2-7,NA,TRBV4-2,TRBD1,TGTGCCAGCAGCCAAGATTATGGCAGGGGGCGCGTCGAGCAGTACTTC,CASSQDYGRGRVEQYF
TRBJ1-2,NA,TRBV30,NA,TGTGCCTGGGGCCAGGTCTCCGGCTACACCTTC,CAWGQVSGYTF
TRBJ1-3,NA,TRBV5-4,NA,TGTGCCAGCCGTTCCGGAAACACCATATATTTT,CASRSGNTIYF
TRBJ1-2,NA,TRBV18,NA,TGTGCCAGCAGGGGGACATCCGCTAACTATGGCTACACCTTC,CASRGTSANYGYTF
TRBJ1-6,few,TRBV14,NA,TGTGCCAGCAGCCAAGGGGGCCCGAAGAATTCACCCCTCCACTTT,CASSQGGPKNSPLHF
TRBJ2-5,NA,TRBV7-9,NA,TGTGCCAGCAGCTTAGCCACAGGGCAAGCAGAGACCCAGTACTTC,CASSLATGQAETQYF
TRBJ1-3,NA,TRBV7-8,NA,TGTGCCACCGCACCACAACAGGTCATGTGGGGCACCATATATTTT,CATAPQQVMWGTIYF
TRBJ2-2,NA,TRBV13,NA,TGTGCCAGCAGCCAAACGGGGGTAGGAGCCGGGGAGCTGTTTTTT,CASSQTGVGAGELFF
TRBJ1-2,once,TRBV7-9,TRBD1,TGTGCCAGCAGCTTAGATGGAGACAGGGGATCTCCGGGCTACACCTTC,CASSLDGDRGSPGYTF
TRBJ2-3,NA,TRBV14,TRBD1,TGTGCCAGCAGCCAAGTTGGGGAGACAGGGGGCACAGATACGCAGTATTTT,CASSQVGETGGTDTQYF
TRBJ2-3,NA,TRBV15,NA,TGTGCCACCAGCAGAGAACCAGGGGATTCGGGCACAGATACGCAGTATTTT,CATSREPGDSGTDTQYF
TRBJ1-6,NA,TRBV7-9,TRBD1,TGTGCCAGCAGCTTTCGACCCGGGACAGAGACCTTCTATAATTCACCCCTCCACTTT,CASSFRPGTETFYNSPLHF
TRBJ1-4,NA,TRBV7-9,NA,TGTGCCAGCAGCTTATCAGGGACTTTTGATGAAAAACTGTTTTTT,CASSLSGTFDEKLFF
TRBJ2-5,NA,TRBV5-8,TRBD1,TGTGCCAGCAGACGGACAGGGACCAGTGCAGAGACCCAGTACTTC,CASRRTGTSAETQYF
TRBJ1-1,NA,TRBV10-3,TRBD1,TGTGCCATCAGTGAGTTACAGGGGGCCGGAGCTTTCTTT,CAISELQGAGAFF
TRBJ1-6,NA,TRBV11-2,NA,TGTGCCAGCAGCTTCGTCCAGGGCTCTCTAAATTCACCCCTCCACTTT,CASSFVQGSLNSPLHF
TRBJ1-5,NA,TRBV29-1,TRBD1,TGCAGCGTTGAACAGGGACAGGGGCAGCCCCAGCATTTT,CSVEQGQGQPQHF
TRBJ2-2,NA,TRBV13,TRBD2,TGTGCCAGCGGGGGACTAGCGGAGAACACCGGGGAGCTGTTTTTT,CASGGLAENTGELFF
TRBJ2-3,NA,TRBV9,TRBD2,TGTGCCAGCAGCGTGGGAAACGGACTAGCTGGTGTGAAAAGCACAGATACGCAGTATTTT,CASSVGNGLAGVKSTDTQYF
TRBJ2-7,NA,TRBV28,NA,TGTGCCAGCACCTCACAGGGACCCGAGCAGTACTTC,CASTSQGPEQYF
TRBJ1-2,NA,TRBV5-6,NA,TGTGCCAGCAGTCCAGGGTCCTCATCTTATGGCTACACCTTC,CASSPGSSSYGYTF
TRBJ2-1,NA,TRBV2,NA,TGTGCCAGCAAAGAACCAGAGAGGCCGATCACCTACAATGAGCAGTTCTTC,CASKEPERPITYNEQFF
TRBJ1-1,NA,TRBV25-1,NA,TGTGCCAGCCATGACCCAGCCACAGGGGAAGCTTTCTTT,CASHDPATGEAFF
TRBJ1-1,NA,TRBV28,NA,TGTGCCAGCAGTTTCGGAGGGGCGCGGAACACTGAAGCTTTCTTT,CASSFGGARNTEAFF
TRBJ2-7,once,TRBV4-1,NA,TGCGCCAGCAGCCAAGTTCCTAGCACGAAGGGGCAGTACTTC,CASSQVPSTKGQYF
TRBJ2-3,NA,TRBV4-1,NA,TGCGCCAGCAGCCGAGCAGGGGCCACAGATACGCAGTATTTT,CASSRAGATDTQYF
TRBJ2-5,NA,TRBV10-1,TRBD1,TGCGCCAGCAGTGGGGGACAGGAAGAGACCCAGTACTTC,CASSGGQEETQYF
TRBJ2-7,NA,TRBV9,NA,TGTGCCAGCAGCGTAGGAGATGGGGGCACATACGAGCAGTACTTC,CASSVGDGGTYEQYF
TRBJ2-5,NA,TRBV21-1,NA,TGTGCCAGCAGCAGGTGGCGGGAGACCCAGTACTTC,CASSRWRETQYF
TRBJ2-7,NA,TRBV6-5,NA,TGTGCCAGCAGAAATTACTACGAGCAGTACTTC,CASRNYYEQYF
TRBJ2-2,NA,TRBV27,TRBD2,TGTGCCAGCAGTCCGAGACTAGCGGGAGGGCCGAGAAACACCGGGGAGCTGTTTTTT,CASSPRLAGGPRNTGELFF
TRBJ2-2,NA,TRBV27,TRBD2,TGTGCCAGCACCTTGGTAGCGGGGACCGGGGAGCTGTTTTTT,CASTLVAGTGELFF
TRBJ1-5,NA,TRBV19,NA,TGTGCCAGTAAGAGTCGGCCAGGTTCGGATCAGCCCCAGCATTTT,CASKSRPGSDQPQHF
TRBJ2-4,NA,TRBV7-8,NA,TGTGCCAGCAGCTTAGCTGGCAGGGCTGACATTCAGTACTTC,CASSLAGRADIQYF
TRBJ2-3,NA,TRBV5-1,NA,TGCGCCAGCAGCTTGACTTTTTACACAGATACGCAGTATTTT,CASSLTFYTDTQYF
TRBJ2-3,NA,TRBV2,NA,TGTGCCAGCAGTGAGATCCGGCGGGGCGGCACAGATACGCAGTATTTT,CASSEIRRGGTDTQYF
TRBJ2-1,NA,TRBV10-3,TRBD2,TGTGCCATCAGTGCACCGGGTACTAGCGGGGTCAACAATGAGCAGTTCTTC,CAISAPGTSGVNNEQFF
TRBJ2-5,NA,TRBV6-5,NA,TGTGCCAGCCGCGGGGACGGTTTGGGCCAGTACTTC,CASRGDGLGQYF
TRBJ1-2,NA,TRBV12-3/TRBV12-4,NA,TGTGCCAGCAGTTTATCGACAGGAGATGGCTACACCTTC,CASSLSTGDGYTF
TRBJ1-6,NA,TRBV11-1,NA,TGTGCCAGCAGCTTAAGAACTTATAATTCACCCCTCCACTTT,CASSLRTYNSPLHF
TRBJ1-1,NA,TRBV6-2/TRBV6-3,TRBD1,TGTGCCAGCAGTGGCACAGGGGGGACCACTGAAGCTTTCTTT,CASSGTGGTTEAFF
TRBJ1-4,NA,TRBV15,NA,TGTGCCACCAGCGAGGGATCGAAAAAACTGTTTTTT,CATSEGSKKLFF
TRBJ2-2,NA,TRBV29-1,TRBD1,TGCAGCGGAGGGGGCGGGAACACCGGGGAGCTGTTTTTT,CSGGGGNTGELFF
TRBJ1-2,NA,TRBV28,NA,TGTGCCAGCCAGGAAAGTTGGCCGACCTCTAAAGCTAACTATGGCTACACCTTC,CASQESWPTSKANYGYTF
TRBJ2-7,NA,TRBV20-1,TRBD1,TGCAGTACCACAGGGGACTACGAGCAGTACTTC,CSTTGDYEQYF
TRBJ2-3,NA,TRBV10-1,TRBD1,TGCGCCAGCAGTGAGTTAGTGTTACAGGGGAGTGATACGCAGTATTTT,CASSELVLQGSDTQYF
TRBJ2-7,NA,TRBV27,TRBD1,TGTGCCAGCAGTCTACGGACAGGCGACGAGCAGTACTTC,CASSLRTGDEQYF
TRBJ1-1,NA,TRBV19,TRBD1,TGTGCCAGTAACTTGATGGGACAGGGTTCCACTGAAGCTTTCTTT,CASNLMGQGSTEAFF
TRBJ1-4,NA,TRBV4-2,TRBD1,TGTGCCAGCAGCCAGGGGGACAGGGGGAATGAGGCTAATGAAAAACTGTTTTTT,CASSQGDRGNEANEKLFF
TRBJ1-2,NA,TRBV9,TRBD1,TGTGCCAGCAGCGATACCCGACAGGGGGATGGCTACACCTTC,CASSDTRQGDGYTF
TRBJ1-4,NA,TRBV4-1,TRBD1,TGCGCCAGCAGCCACCCAGACAGGGACGAAAAACTGTTTTTT,CASSHPDRDEKLFF
TRBJ2-4,NA,TRBV28,NA,TGTGCCAGCCAAAGCCCCGGTAGAGAAAACATTCAGTACTTC,CASQSPGRENIQYF
TRBJ2-2,NA,TRBV11-2,TRBD2,TGTGCCAGCAGCTTAGTTGCGGGAGCACTCACCGGGGAGCTGTTTTTT,CASSLVAGALTGELFF
TRBJ2-5,NA,TRBV5-1,TRBD2,TGCGCCAGCAGCTCCTTACAGACTAGCGGGAGGCAAGAGACCCAGTACTTC,CASSSLQTSGRQETQYF